This T cell receptor (beta chain) stems from a study of T cell changes during pregnancy in multiple sclerosis. Profiling relied on immunoSEQ multiplex PCR, and the TCRdb table lists in-frame clones only, not all of them. The sample lists under 70,000 clones, about 89% occurring once. This receptor was identified in a female donor in good health, enrolled as a control in a pregnancy study. The sample was CD4+ T cells from peripheral blood mononuclear cells, taken after pregnancy.

CDR3 nucleotides: TGTGCCAGCAGCTGGGCGGGACAGCCCTACGAGCAGTACTTC. Protein product: CASSWAGQPYEQYF. The rearrangement joins TRBV11-2 to TRBJ2-7; possible D gene TRBD1, 7 bases. Trimming shortened V by 4 bases and J by 2 bases, and 12 bases separated the two germline ends. There are 14 residues in the CDR3. CDR1 SGHAT and CDR2 FQNNGV come from the germline V gene.